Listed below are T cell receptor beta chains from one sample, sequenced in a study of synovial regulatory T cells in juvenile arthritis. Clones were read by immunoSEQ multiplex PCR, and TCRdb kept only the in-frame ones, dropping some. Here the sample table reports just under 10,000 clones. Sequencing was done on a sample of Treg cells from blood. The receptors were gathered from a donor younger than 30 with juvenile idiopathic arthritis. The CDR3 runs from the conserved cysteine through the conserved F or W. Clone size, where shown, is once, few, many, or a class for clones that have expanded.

CDR3 protein: CASSNGLNEKLFF
J gene: TRBJ1-4
V gene: TRBV6-6
clone size: medium-sized

CDR3 protein: CASSFPGVVYEQYF
J gene: TRBJ2-7
V gene: TRBV7-9
clone size: NA

CDR3 protein: CASSRDRRNQPQHF
J gene: TRBJ1-5
V gene: TRBV7-2
clone size: NA

CDR3 protein: CASSSEGMGYGYTF
J gene: TRBJ1-2
V gene: TRBV5-1
clone size: NA

CDR3 protein: CASSPSGTHVYGYTF
J gene: TRBJ1-2
V gene: TRBV18
clone size: NA

CDR3 protein: CATQGGGTEAFF
J gene: TRBJ1-1
V gene: TRBV2
clone size: NA

CDR3 protein: CASSISGRATDTQYF
J gene: TRBJ2-3
V gene: TRBV5-1
clone size: NA

CDR3 protein: CSVVWTGRSYNEQFF
J gene: TRBJ2-1
V gene: TRBV29-1
clone size: NA

CDR3 protein: CASRMAGSPTYGYTF
J gene: TRBJ1-2
V gene: TRBV25-1
clone size: NA

CDR3 protein: CASRSGGGGFNQPQHF
J gene: TRBJ1-5
V gene: TRBV6-6
clone size: NA

CDR3 protein: CASSLQGSGIPITYNEQFF
J gene: TRBJ2-1
V gene: TRBV28
clone size: NA

CDR3 protein: CASSPSNRGNTGELFF
J gene: TRBJ2-2
V gene: TRBV9
clone size: NA

CDR3 protein: CASRDVRGLSYEQYF
J gene: TRBJ2-7
V gene: TRBV5-1
clone size: NA

CDR3 protein: CSVLRGIEQFF
J gene: TRBJ2-1
V gene: TRBV29-1
clone size: NA

CDR3 protein: CASSLRTGHLTDTQYF
J gene: TRBJ2-3
V gene: TRBV5-8
clone size: NA

CDR3 protein: CASSQQRFTDTQYF
J gene: TRBJ2-3
V gene: TRBV4-1
clone size: medium-sized

CDR3 protein: CASKGPGLAKNIQYF
J gene: TRBJ2-4
V gene: TRBV19
clone size: NA

CDR3 protein: CASSTFGTVSYGYTF
J gene: TRBJ1-2
V gene: TRBV6-5
clone size: NA

CDR3 protein: CASSLVGGGKDTQYF
J gene: TRBJ2-3
V gene: TRBV5-6
clone size: NA

CDR3 protein: CASSSPTGGYEQYF
J gene: TRBJ2-7
V gene: TRBV11-1
clone size: NA

CDR3 protein: CSVVAWGYEQYF
J gene: TRBJ2-7
V gene: TRBV29-1
clone size: NA

CDR3 protein: CATLKVRGGNYGYTF
J gene: TRBJ1-2
V gene: TRBV10-3
clone size: NA

CDR3 protein: CASFRDRGPYEQYF
J gene: TRBJ2-7
V gene: TRBV6-1
clone size: NA

CDR3 protein: CASRAALRGTGELFF
J gene: TRBJ2-2
V gene: TRBV6-6
clone size: NA

CDR3 protein: CASSVDAWGTEAFF
J gene: TRBJ1-1
V gene: TRBV9
clone size: NA

CDR3 protein: CASSIGAGVHNQPQHF
J gene: TRBJ1-5
V gene: TRBV19
clone size: NA

CDR3 protein: CASKEGAGEQYF
J gene: TRBJ2-7
V gene: TRBV28
clone size: NA

CDR3 protein: CASSPRTGGDEKLFF
J gene: TRBJ1-4
V gene: TRBV7-9
clone size: medium-sized

CDR3 protein: CASRGREYDNYGYTF
J gene: TRBJ1-2
V gene: TRBV2
clone size: NA

CDR3 protein: CASSSPSGRANGELFF
J gene: TRBJ2-2
V gene: TRBV19
clone size: medium-sized

CDR3 protein: CASSLDRTYEQYF
J gene: TRBJ2-7
V gene: TRBV5-4
clone size: NA

CDR3 protein: CASSARGDEQYF
J gene: TRBJ2-7
V gene: TRBV9
clone size: NA

CDR3 protein: CASSLSWVQNIQYF
J gene: TRBJ2-4
V gene: TRBV14
clone size: NA

CDR3 protein: CASSLVVAGPTGELFF
J gene: TRBJ2-2
V gene: TRBV5-1
clone size: NA

CDR3 protein: CAWIPHRGKLFF
J gene: TRBJ1-4
V gene: TRBV30
clone size: NA

CDR3 protein: CASSVRVEGGNTIYF
J gene: TRBJ1-3
V gene: TRBV5-4
clone size: NA

CDR3 protein: CASSGGTPLYEQYF
J gene: TRBJ2-7
V gene: TRBV19
clone size: NA